This TCR beta chain was sequenced for a study of cytomegalovirus exposure and HLA in healthy donors. Study results and caveats: A highly shared variant cluster was judged a likely technical artifact. Diagnosis of cytomegalovirus status made by the classifier reportedly showed high specificity and sensitivity.

This clone was found once. The target antigen is unknown. With 60 Vbeta and 13 Jbeta primers, the PCR was carried out. The data were produced by immunoSEQ multiplex PCR, yet TCRdb's version contains in-frame clones alone and is incomplete. This sample yields approximately 210,000 clones, of which 80% are seen a single time; about 1% belongs to the top ten. Germline values: CDR1 LNHDA, CDR2 SQIVND (reference sequence). The CDR3 sequence is 17 residues long. V was cut by 4 bases and J by 4 bases, with 19 bases left in between. Material for sequencing was PBMCs. The clonotype comes from a woman aged 40 to 50 in good health and CMV-seronegative. The chain joins TRBV19 to TRBJ1-4; TRBD1 might be the D (5 bases). CDR3 region: CASSSIIPGWSNEKLFF. DNA of the CDR3: TGTGCCAGTAGTAGCATAATACCAGGGTGGAGTAATGAAAAACTGTTTTTT.